The rows below give T cell receptor beta chains drawn from one sample of a study of metastatic and nonmetastatic thyroid tumors. TCRdb re-called clones via MiXCR from the PCR reads. The sample records 15,000 to 20,000 clones, approximately 24% being singletons. The specimen sequenced was tumor tissue. These receptors originate from a male donor with papillary thyroid cancer or a benign thyroid nodule (not recorded which). Some clones in this sample may be carry-over from other donors' samples. Both conserved end residues are part of each CDR3. Each record gives: J gene, D gene, clone size, V gene, CDR3 protein, CDR3 DNA. A D gene is named only where the DNA matches it firmly. The size of a clone is reported for some rows only, either as once, few or many, or as a class for expanded clones.

TRBJ2-3,TRBD1,.,TRBV27,CASSRQGAQDTQYF,TGTGCCAGCAGTAGACAGGGGGCTCAAGATACGCAGTATTTT
TRBJ1-1,TRBD1,many,TRBV29-1,CSVEPVTGHRHGGNTEAFF,TGCAGCGTTGAACCAGTGACAGGGCACCGGCACGGAGGGAACACTGAAGCTTTCTTT
TRBJ2-7,.,many,TRBV3-1,CASSQARIHEQYF,TGTGCCAGCAGCCAAGCTAGAATCCACGAGCAGTACTTC
TRBJ2-7,TRBD1,medium-sized,TRBV10-3,CAISTTSGGYEQYF,TGTGCCATCAGCACCACCTCAGGGGGCTACGAGCAGTACTTC
TRBJ2-5,.,many,TRBV20-1,CSAGEETIQETQYF,TGCAGTGCCGGGGAGGAAACGATACAAGAGACCCAGTACTTC
TRBJ2-5,.,many,TRBV6-1,CASSPSGLETQYF,TGTGCCAGCAGTCCCAGTGGGCTGGAGACCCAGTACTTC
TRBJ1-2,.,.,TRBV14,CASSQRTLGGYTF,TGTGCCAGCAGCCAAAGGACCTTGGGTGGCTACACCTTC
TRBJ2-7,.,.,TRBV7-2,CASSPHTGKGYEQYF,TGTGCCAGCAGCCCCCATACTGGAAAGGGGTACGAGCAGTACTTC
TRBJ2-7,TRBD2,many,TRBV10-3,CAIARTSPYEQYF,TGTGCCATTGCGAGGACTAGCCCTTACGAGCAGTACTTC
TRBJ1-2,TRBD1,medium-sized,TRBV20-1,CSARPTGHNYGYTF,TGCAGTGCTAGACCGACAGGGCATAACTATGGCTACACCTTC
TRBJ1-1,.,many,TRBV7-9,CASSRGQGTEAFF,TGTGCCAGCAGTAGGGGCCAGGGGACTGAAGCTTTCTTT
TRBJ2-1,TRBD2,.,TRBV5-1,CASSFSSGNYNEQFF,TGCGCCAGCAGCTTCTCTAGCGGGAATTACAATGAGCAGTTCTTC
TRBJ2-3,.,.,TRBV5-1,CASSLGGQFSTDTQYF,TGCGCCAGCAGCTTGGGCGGGCAGTTTAGCACAGATACGCAGTATTTT
TRBJ2-7,.,once,TRBV7-8,CASSLAHEATYEQNF,TGTGCCAGCAGCTTAGCGCATGAAGCTACCTACGAGCAGAACTTC
TRBJ1-6,TRBD1,once,TRBV5-1,CASSLGQGASPLHF,TGCGCCAGCAGCTTGGGACAGGGGGCTTCACCCCTCCACTTT
TRBJ2-2,TRBD2,.,TRBV28,CASLGRAGTGELFF,TGTGCCAGCCTCGGGAGGGCGGGCACCGGGGAGCTGTTTTTT
TRBJ2-3,.,many,TRBV20-1,CSATRFLPTTTDTQYF,TGCAGTGCTACCCGTTTCTTGCCAACTACCACAGATACGCAGTATTTT
TRBJ2-4,.,many,TRBV10-3,CAISENSGNIQYF,TGTGCCATCAGTGAAAACTCGGGAAACATTCAGTACTTC
TRBJ1-2,.,.,TRBV28,CARTLFDYDGYTF,TGTGCCAGAACCCTATTCGACTACGATGGCTACACCTTC
TRBJ2-2,.,few,TRBV2,CASSARIQNTGELFF,TGCGCCAGCAGTGCTCGGATTCAGAACACCGGGGAGCTGTTTTTT
TRBJ2-1,.,many,TRBV24-1,CATSDPGWQGKGNEQFF,TGTGCCACCAGTGATCCCGGGTGGCAAGGAAAGGGAAATGAGCAGTTCTTC
TRBJ2-1,.,many,TRBV10-1,CASSDEGSYNEQFF,TGCGCCAGCAGTGACGAGGGGTCCTACAATGAGCAGTTCTTC
TRBJ2-1,TRBD2,many,TRBV11-2,CASSLVREGEQFF,TGTGCCAGCAGCTTAGTCAGGGAGGGTGAGCAGTTCTTC
TRBJ1-1,TRBD1,.,TRBV6-1,CASRTGLNTEAFF,TGTGCCAGCAGGACAGGGCTGAACACTGAAGCTTTCTTT
TRBJ2-2,.,few,TRBV2,CASTGYLSTGELFF,TGTGCCAGCACGGGGTACCTTAGCACCGGGGAGCTGTTTTTT
TRBJ2-7,.,.,TRBV12-3/TRBV12-4,CASSLGYSYEQYF,TGTGCCAGCAGTTTAGGATACTCCTACGAGCAGTACTTC
TRBJ2-3,TRBD2,many,TRBV10-1,CASSEGTTSGIGTDTQYF,TGCGCCAGCAGTGAGGGTACGACTAGCGGGATAGGCACAGATACGCAGTATTTT
TRBJ2-3,TRBD1,many,TRBV2,CASSRTLDRVGDTQYF,TGTGCCAGCAGTCGAACCTTAGACAGGGTTGGAGATACGCAGTATTTT
TRBJ2-1,TRBD2,many,TRBV29-1,CSVGLANEQFF,TGCAGCGTCGGACTAGCCAATGAGCAGTTCTTC
TRBJ1-1,.,many,TRBV27,CASSSRSSGGTEAFF,TGTGCCAGCAGTTCCCGATCTTCGGGGGGCACTGAAGCTTTCTTT
TRBJ2-1,.,many,TRBV5-1,CASSLAGGSSYNEQFF,TGCGCCAGCAGCTTGGCCGGCGGTTCATCCTACAATGAGCAGTTCTTC
TRBJ2-3,TRBD2,.,TRBV7-3,CASSPQRGSTDTQYF,TGTGCCAGCAGCCCACAGCGGGGAAGTACAGATACGCAGTATTTT
TRBJ2-7,.,medium-sized,TRBV6-1,CASSETGSSYEQYF,TGTGCCAGCAGTGAAACAGGAAGCTCCTACGAGCAGTACTTC
TRBJ2-6,.,many,TRBV7-3,CASSRAGTNSGANVLTF,TGTGCCAGCAGCCGAGCCGGGACAAACTCTGGGGCCAACGTCCTGACTTTC
TRBJ1-4,.,many,TRBV2,CASRRATNEKLFF,TGTGCCAGCAGACGGGCAACTAATGAAAAACTGTTTTTT
TRBJ2-1,.,medium-sized,TRBV6-2/TRBV6-3,CASGEGPQGQFF,TGTGCCAGCGGCGAGGGCCCGCAGGGGCAGTTCTTC
TRBJ1-4,.,many,TRBV12-3/TRBV12-4,CASSLGPNEKLFF,TGTGCCAGCAGTTTAGGGCCCAATGAAAAACTGTTTTTT
TRBJ2-7,.,.,TRBV6-2/TRBV6-3,CARRFSAEQYF,TGTGCCCGCCGTTTCTCTGCCGAGCAGTACTTC
TRBJ1-4,TRBD1,many,TRBV18,CASSPGQGAEKLFF,TGTGCCAGCTCACCAGGTCAGGGGGCGGAAAAACTGTTTTTT
TRBJ2-1,TRBD1,.,TRBV12-3/TRBV12-4,CASTLFDRVGNEQFF,TGTGCCAGCACCCTCTTCGACAGGGTTGGGAATGAGCAGTTCTTC
TRBJ2-7,.,many,TRBV4-1,CASSVRTDYEQYF,TGCGCCAGCAGCGTCCGGACGGACTACGAGCAGTACTTC
TRBJ2-7,TRBD2,.,TRBV10-3,CAISESAGPYEQYF,TGTGCCATCAGTGAGTCAGCGGGACCATACGAGCAGTACTTC
TRBJ2-5,.,.,TRBV4-1,CASSQERAGEGQETQYF,TGCGCCAGCAGCCAAGAAAGGGCAGGGGAAGGCCAAGAGACCCAGTACTTC
TRBJ2-6,.,many,TRBV4-1,CASSQGWRMRSGANVLTF,TGCGCCAGCAGCCAAGGGTGGAGAATGCGATCTGGGGCCAACGTCCTGACTTTC
TRBJ2-1,TRBD2,.,TRBV2,CASSESSGRLWFF,TGTGCCAGCAGTGAATCCAGCGGGAGATTGTGGTTCTTC